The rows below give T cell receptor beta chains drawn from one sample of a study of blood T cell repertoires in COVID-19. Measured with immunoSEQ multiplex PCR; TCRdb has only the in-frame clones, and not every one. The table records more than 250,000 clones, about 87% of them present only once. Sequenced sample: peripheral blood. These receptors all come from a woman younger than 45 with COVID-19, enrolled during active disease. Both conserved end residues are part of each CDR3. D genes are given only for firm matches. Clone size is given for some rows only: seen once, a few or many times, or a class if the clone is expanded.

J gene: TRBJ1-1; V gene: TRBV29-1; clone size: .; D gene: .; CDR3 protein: CSAWAMNTEAFF; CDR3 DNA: TGCAGCGCTTGGGCAATGAACACTGAAGCTTTCTTT
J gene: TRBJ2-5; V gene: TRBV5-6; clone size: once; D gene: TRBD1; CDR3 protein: CASSLRTGGFETQYF; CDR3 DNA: TGTGCCAGCAGCTTGCGGACAGGGGGCTTTGAGACCCAGTACTTC
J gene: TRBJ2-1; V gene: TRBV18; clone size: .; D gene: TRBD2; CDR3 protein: CASSPGTSGGREQFF; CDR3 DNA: TGTGCCAGCTCACCCGGGACTAGCGGGGGTCGGGAGCAGTTCTTC
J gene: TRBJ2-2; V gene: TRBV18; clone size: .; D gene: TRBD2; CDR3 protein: CASSPPGLAGGRRTGELFF; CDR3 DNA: TGTGCCAGCTCACCACCGGGGCTAGCGGGGGGCCGGCGTACCGGGGAGCTGTTTTTT
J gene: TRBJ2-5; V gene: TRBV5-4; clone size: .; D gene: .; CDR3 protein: CASSLGRRETQYF; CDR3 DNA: TGTGCCAGCAGCTTGGGCAGGAGGGAGACCCAGTACTTC
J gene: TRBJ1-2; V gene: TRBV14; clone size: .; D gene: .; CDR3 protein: CASSRTANYGYTF; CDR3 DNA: TGTGCCAGCAGCCGAACTGCAAACTATGGCTACACCTTC
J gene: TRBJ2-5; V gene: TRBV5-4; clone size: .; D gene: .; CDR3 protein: CASSSWGTSWETQYF; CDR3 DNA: TGTGCCAGCAGCTCGTGGGGAACTAGCTGGGAGACCCAGTACTTC
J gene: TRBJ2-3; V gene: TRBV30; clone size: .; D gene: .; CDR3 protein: CAWQSTDTQYF; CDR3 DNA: TGTGCCTGGCAGAGCACAGATACGCAGTATTTT
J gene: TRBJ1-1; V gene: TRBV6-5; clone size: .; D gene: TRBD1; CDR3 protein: CASSTWTGPYEAFF; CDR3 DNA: TGTGCCAGCAGTACCTGGACAGGGCCCTATGAAGCTTTCTTT
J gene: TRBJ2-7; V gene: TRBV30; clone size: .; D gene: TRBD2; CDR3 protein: CAWGHGRGINEQYF; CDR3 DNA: TGTGCCTGGGGTCATGGGCGGGGGATCAACGAGCAGTACTTC
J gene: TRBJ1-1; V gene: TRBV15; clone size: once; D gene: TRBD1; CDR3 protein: CATCPDRVISTEAFF; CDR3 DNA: TGTGCCACCTGCCCGGACAGGGTAATTAGCACTGAAGCTTTCTTT
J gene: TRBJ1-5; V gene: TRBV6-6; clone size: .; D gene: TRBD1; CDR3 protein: CASSSPTGMRNQPQHF; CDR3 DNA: TGTGCCAGCAGTTCCCCGACAGGGATGCGCAATCAGCCCCAGCATTTT
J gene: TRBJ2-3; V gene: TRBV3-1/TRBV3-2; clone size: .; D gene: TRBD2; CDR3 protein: CASSPPSGFSTDTQYF; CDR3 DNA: TGTGCCAGCAGCCCCCCTAGCGGTTTCAGCACAGATACGCAGTATTTT
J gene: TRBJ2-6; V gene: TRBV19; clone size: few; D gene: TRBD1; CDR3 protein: CASSMGTGFSGANVLTF; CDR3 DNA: TGTGCCAGTAGTATGGGGACAGGATTTTCTGGGGCCAACGTCCTGACTTTC
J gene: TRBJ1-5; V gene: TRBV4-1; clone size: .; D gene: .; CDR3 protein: CASSQDPPRAGNQPQHF; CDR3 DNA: TGCGCCAGCAGCCAAGATCCCCCCAGGGCCGGCAATCAGCCCCAGCATTTT
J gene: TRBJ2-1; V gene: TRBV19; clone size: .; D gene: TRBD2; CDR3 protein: CASSMTSGGVTEQFF; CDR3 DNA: TGTGCCAGTAGTATGACTAGCGGGGGGGTGACTGAGCAGTTCTTC